This TCR beta chain derives from a study of PD-1 and CTLA-4 blockade in melanoma. Sequencing used immunoSEQ multiplex PCR; TCRdb keeps in-frame clones, though not all of them. The sample gives about 16,000 clones, around two thirds of which show up once; 13% to 15% is in the top ten. The CDR3 sequence is 15 residues long. The V end lost 0 bases, the J end lost 0 bases, and 9 bases lay between the germline ends. CDR1 MNHEY and CDR2 SVGAGI come from the germline V gene. Only a few counts were recorded for this clone. The V gene is TRBV6-5, the J gene TRBJ2-7; D is unresolved. The TCR sequence derives from a human donor with melanoma. Source: CD8+ T cells from peripheral blood, taken from a patient given anti-PD-1 treatment. The DNA for the CDR3 is TGTGCCAGCAGTTACTCCCCTACCTACTCCTACGAGCAGTACTTC. Protein sequence: CASSYSPTYSYEQYF.